This entry is about one T cell receptor (beta chain). The data stem from a study of OX40 agonist ivuxolimab in advanced cancers. Germline trimming cut 6 bases from V and 2 bases from J; bases unmatched to any gene: 7. This CDR3 region has 14 residues. Germline assignment: CDR1 MDHEN and CDR2 SYDVKM. Repertoires were generated with immunoSEQ multiplex PCR, while TCRdb's copy carries only in-frame clones and drops some. Of 65,000 to 95,000 clones listed, about 86% are singletons. The origin of this receptor is an adult with an advanced solid tumor such as melanoma, head and neck, liver or kidney cancer. J is TRBJ2-7 and V is TRBV28; TRBD2 aligns across 7 bases. The sample was CD4+ or CD8+ T cells sorted from blood, taken in a trial of the OX40 agonist ivuxolimab. CDR3 sequence (DNA): TGTGCCAGCAGGAAAAGCGGGACGGCCTACGAGCAGTACTTC. Translating gives CASRKSGTAYEQYF.